This T cell receptor (beta chain) was recorded in a study of blood T cell repertoires in COVID-19. This CDR3 is built from 14 residues. Germline CDR1 is KGHSH and CDR2 is LQKENI. Between the trimmed V and J ends, which lost 4 bases and 2 bases, there was a span of 12 bases. Profiled with immunoSEQ multiplex PCR; TCRdb holds only in-frame clones, not every one. The sample has about 310,000 clones, around 86% seen once. Sequencing used peripheral blood. This TCR came from a man in his fifties with active or convalescent COVID-19. The gene calls are TRBV18 and TRBJ2-7, with a tentative D call TRBD1 (5 bases). This CDR3 reads CASSHDRQAYEQYF. The DNA for the CDR3 is TGTGCCAGCTCACACGACAGACAAGCCTACGAGCAGTACTTC.